A single sample is the source of the 5 T cell receptor beta chains below, sequenced in a study of blood T cell repertoires in COVID-19. TCRdb keeps only in-frame clones here, not all; method: immunoSEQ multiplex PCR. The table has a few hundred thousand clones, about nine tenths seen once. Sequences were obtained from peripheral blood. The receptors stem from a person aged 18 to 30 with COVID-19, enrolled during active disease.

V usage is TRBV9 and J usage is TRBJ1-6; 9 positions match TRBD1. Germline V gives CDR1 SGDLS, CDR2 YYNGEE. Trimming took 3 bases from V and 10 from J; bases not matched to a gene: 8. The CDR3 sequence is 15 residues long. The DNA for the CDR3 is TGTGCCAGCAGCGAAGGGACAGGGCAGAACTCACCCCTCCACTTT. Amino acids: CASSEGTGQNSPLHF.

V is TRBV30 and J is TRBJ2-2; 11 bases agree with TRBD2. Losses at the gene ends were 2 bases for V and 0 bases for J; bases not matched to a gene: 5. Germline V lookup: CDR1 GTSNPN, CDR2 SVGIG (reference sequence). The CDR3 loop spans 17 amino acids. The DNA of the CDR3 is TGTGCCTGGAGTCTAGGACTAGCGGGCCCGAACACCGGGGAGCTGTTTTTT. Translation: CAWSLGLAGPNTGELFF.

The genes are TRBV21-1 and TRBJ2-3; no DNA check was done on the table's D call, TRBD2. TRBV21-1 is annotated as a pseudogene. This CDR3 has 18 amino acids. The CDR3 loop reads CASSKVGTSGEEGDTQYF. CDR3 in DNA: TGTGCCAGCAGCAAAGTTGGGACTAGCGGGGAAGAGGGAGATACGCAGTATTTT.

The chain has TRBV6-5 and TRBJ1-1, with a tentative D call TRBD1 (5 bases). The CDR3 has 13 residues. The ends were cut back, 10 bases at V and 0 bases at J, with 12 bases in the middle. The germline gives CDR1 MNHEY, CDR2 SVGAGI. The DNA of the CDR3 is TGTGCCACGGGCCAGGGAATGAACACTGAAGCTTTCTTT. Translation gives CATGQGMNTEAFF.

The V gene is TRBV4-2, the J gene TRBJ2-1; 7 bases fit TRBD2. This CDR3 is built from 14 residues. V trimming: 1 base; J trimming: 10 bases; junction bases outside the gene matches: 7. Germline CDR1 LGHNA, CDR2 YNFKEQ. The DNA of the CDR3 is TGTGCCAGCAGCCAAGTCCGGGCTAGCGGAGAGCAGTTCTTC. Residues: CASSQVRASGEQFF.